These T cell receptor beta chains were read from a single sample in a study of T cells in Graves' hyperthyroidism and ophthalmopathy. TCRdb re-analysed the multiplex PCR reads in MiXCR, keeping a single row per CDR3 protein. The sample lists 210,000 or so distinct CDR3 sequences; roughly 17% were seen once. The specimen sequenced was blood. These receptors all stem from a man in his fifties with Graves' hyperthyroidism. Each CDR3 is given with its conserved first and last residue. The order of the fields is J gene, clone size, V gene, D gene, CDR3 DNA, CDR3 protein. The D gene is left open where the match is weak. Only part of the rows carry a size: once, few, many, or a class if the clone is expanded.

>TRBJ1-1|.|TRBV28|.
TGTGCCAGCAGTTCACTCGCCGGGGGGGGCGTCACTGAAGCTTTCTTT
CASSSLAGGGVTEAFF
>TRBJ2-7|many|TRBV5-1|TRBD2
TGCGCCAGCAGCGGACGGACTAGCGGGGCCTACGAGCAGTACTTC
CASSGRTSGAYEQYF
>TRBJ2-2|few|TRBV9|.
TGTGCCAGCAGCGACTTAGCGTCCACCGGGGAGCTGTTTTTT
CASSDLASTGELFF
>TRBJ2-5|.|TRBV3-1|.
TGTGCCAGCAGCCGCGACCGGACGAAAGGGCGCCAAGAGACCCAGTACTTC
CASSRDRTKGRQETQYF
>TRBJ2-1|many|TRBV20-1|.
TGCAGTGCTGGAGTTTACAATGAGCAGTTCTTC
CSAGVYNEQFF
>TRBJ2-5|.|TRBV20-1|.
TGCAGTGCTTACAGGGGAGGAGAAGAGACCCAGTACTTC
CSAYRGGEETQYF
>TRBJ2-3|many|TRBV27|TRBD1
TGTGCCAGCAGCGTACAGGGGTACACAGATACGCAGTATTTT
CASSVQGYTDTQYF
>TRBJ2-2|.|TRBV11-3|TRBD2
TGTGCCAGCAGCTTAGAGGTAGCGGGCACCGGGGAGCTGTTTTTT
CASSLEVAGTGELFF
>TRBJ2-7|many|TRBV5-1|.
TGCGCCAGCAGCAATACAGGGAGCTCCTACGAGCAGTACTTC
CASSNTGSSYEQYF
>TRBJ2-1|few|TRBV20-1|TRBD2
TGCAGTGCTAGAGATGAAGCTAGCGGGGTCCAGGCCAATGAGCAGTTCTTC
CSARDEASGVQANEQFF
>TRBJ2-3|many|TRBV30|.
TGTGCCGGGGATCGAGGGGGGTACACAGATACGCAGTATTTT
CAGDRGGYTDTQYF
>TRBJ1-1|.|TRBV4-1|.
TGCGCCAGCAGCCAAGACTTCAGCACTGAAGCTTTCTTT
CASSQDFSTEAFF
>TRBJ2-3|many|TRBV11-2|.
TGTGCCAGCAGCCCCCCGGCGCTCACAGATACGCAGTATTTT
CASSPPALTDTQYF